Each of the 13 T cell receptor beta chains below was sequenced from the same sample in a study of esophageal squamous cell carcinoma under preoperative chemotherapy. The time point was: before preoperative PTX-NDP chemotherapy. TCRdb used MiXCR to reprocess the PCR reads, holding one entry per CDR3 protein. This sample has over 9,500 distinct CDR3 sequences, with 50% to 55% found just once. This sample was obtained from a patient given preoperative chemotherapy. The receptors were gathered from a human donor with esophageal squamous cell carcinoma. The donor label of this sample is uncertain.

At least ten counts were recorded for this clonotype. V and J are TRBV11-2 and TRBJ2-4; D may be TRBD1 or TRBD2 (5 bases each). The end of the DNA is better explained by TRBJ2-7, so the J call may be wrong. The CDR3 runs to 15 residues. CDR1 and CDR2 (germline): SGHAT, FQNNGV. The CDR3 is CASSLSSARGYEQYF. The CDR3 region has the DNA TGTGCCAGCAGCCTCTCCTCAGCGAGGGGCTACGAGCAGTACTTC.

By sample share, this clonotype is medium-sized. The rearrangement joins TRBV6-1 to TRBJ2-1, with 7 positions matching TRBD2. Germline CDR1 MNHNS, CDR2 SASEGT. The trim removed 6 bases at V and 8 bases at J, leaving 22 bases unmatched. The CDR3 consists of 18 residues. The CDR3 sequence is CASSATSPLFGFRDEQFF. The CDR3, as DNA: TGTGCCAGCAGCGCGACTAGCCCCCTTTTTGGGTTTCGGGATGAGCAGTTCTTC.

Concerning this clonotype: One junction end disagrees with the germline gene, perhaps due to a read error. The chain has TRBV6-1 and TRBJ2-3, with TRBD2 identical over 7 bases. The germline gives CDR1 MNHNS, CDR2 SASEGT. The CDR3 loop spans 15 amino acids. The CDR3, as DNA: TGTGCCAGCGGGCCCGGGGGAGGGGACCCAGATACGCAGTATTTC. It translates to CASGPGGGDPDTQYF.

The count of this clonotype is one. The gene calls are TRBV11-2 and TRBJ2-1; no firm D call. The germline V gene has CDR1 SGHAT and CDR2 FQNNGV. This CDR3 contains 16 residues. V lost 2 bases to trimming and J lost 0 bases, with 11 bases between them. Written as DNA, the CDR3 is TGTGCCAGCAGCTTAATGAGGAGAAGCTCCTACAATGAGCAGTTCTTC. It specifies CASSLMRRSSYNEQFF.

The V and J genes are TRBV6-1 and TRBJ1-5; tentative D call: TRBD1 (5 bases). V shed 6 bases and J shed 2 bases, with 14 bases lying between them. There are 15 residues in the CDR3. The germline gives CDR1 MNHNS, CDR2 SASEGT. CDR3 nucleotides: TGTGCCAGCAGCCGCAGGGTAGGGGGCAATCAGCCCCAGCATTTT. Its translation is CASSRRVGGNQPQHF.

This clonotype was observed a few times. The gene calls are TRBV6-5 and TRBJ2-1, with D perhaps matching TRBD1 (5 bases). V was clipped by 0 bases and J by 10 bases, with 13 bases between them. CDR1 and CDR2 (germline): MNHEY, SVGAGI. The CDR3 is 14 residues long. The chain's CDR3 is CASSYSRQLYEQFF. The CDR3, as DNA: TGTGCCAGCAGTTACTCGAGACAGTTGTACGAGCAGTTCTTC.

Points on this clonotype: Relative to the germline gene, one junction end is altered; a read error may explain this. V usage is TRBV6-5 and J usage is TRBJ2-1; 14 nucleotides match TRBD2. The CDR3 spans 16 residues. The V gene's germline CDR1 is MNHEY and CDR2 SVGAGI. The CDR3 DNA follows: TGTGCCAGCAGTTCCAGACTAGCGGGGGGGAACGATGCGCAGTATTTC. It yields the protein CASSSRLAGGNDAQYF.

The chain recombines TRBV6-1 with TRBJ2-4; no clear D. V lost 9 bases and J 10 bases, leaving 19 bases between the germline ends. The CDR3 is 13 residues long. Germline lookup yields CDR1 MNHNS and CDR2 SASEGT. The chain's CDR3 is CASSLSPKEIQYF. CDR3 DNA: TGTGCCAGTTCTCTCAGTCCCAAAGAGATTCAGTACTTC.

This clonotype was seen more than once but under ten times. J is TRBJ2-5 and V is TRBV12-3 or TRBV12-4, with 10 bases matching TRBD1. The CDR3 contains 14 residues. Trimming took 7 bases from V and 5 from J; bases not matched to a gene: 7. This chain's CDR3 is CASTRTGGPETQYF. CDR3 DNA sequence: TGTGCCAGCACCCGGACAGGGGGGCCCGAGACCCAGTACTTC.

This clonotype has more than one count but fewer than ten. The genes are TRBV6-5 and TRBJ2-5; 7 bases map to TRBD2. Germline CDR1 is MNHEY and CDR2 is SVGAGI. Unmatched junction bases numbered 9, after V lost 4 bases and J lost 1 base. The CDR3 covers 16 residues. The CDR3 DNA sequence: TGTGCCAGCAGTTCTCCGAGCGGGGAGGGCCAAGAGACCCAGTACTTC. This translates into CASSSPSGEGQETQYF.

In this sample, this clonotype turned up many times. Mismatch with germline at one junction end may stem from a read error. V is TRBV6-1 and J is TRBJ2-6, with 10 bases fitting TRBD1. Germline V CDR1 and CDR2: MNHNS, SASEGT. The length of the CDR3 is 17 residues. The chain's CDR3 is CASSALAGGTGDNVLTF. The CDR3 DNA is TGTGCCAGCAGTGCCCTAGCAGGGGGGACAGGGGACAACGTCCTGACTTTC.

The chain combines TRBV6-1 with TRBJ2-3; the D is unclear. Near its end, the DNA agrees better with TRBJ2-1, so the J call may be wrong. The CDR3 extends over 12 amino acids. Per germline, CDR1 MNHNS and CDR2 SASEGT. The CDR3 is CASSEVSYEQFF. CDR3 sequence (DNA): TGTGCCAGCAGTGAAGTGTCCTACGAGCAGTTCTTC.

This clonotype came up many times. This chain joins TRBV6-5 and TRBJ2-1; possibly TRBD2 for D (5 bases). The CDR3 totals 15 residues. V was pared by 0 bases and J by 9 bases, with 15 bases between. Germline lookup yields CDR1 MNHEY and CDR2 SVGAGI. This chain's CDR3 is CASSYSIRGLGEQFF. The CDR3 coding sequence is TGTGCCAGCAGTTACTCGATCAGAGGGCTTGGTGAGCAGTTCTTC.